The sequence of this T cell receptor (beta chain) was determined in a study of cytotoxic CD8 clonotypes in ibrutinib-treated CLL. The sample holds a few counts of this clone. Investigators sought sequencing depths of between 1 in 200,000 and 1 in 1 million T cells. Clones were sequenced by immunoSEQ multiplex PCR, and TCRdb holds only the in-frame ones, with some missing. The sample yields a few hundred thousand clones, roughly 70% seen once. CDR1 and CDR2 (germline): SGHRS, YFSETQ. With 2 bases removed from V and 0 bases from J, the gap between germline ends came to 6 bases. This CDR3 is built from 14 residues.

The sample in question was PBMCs, obtained after 24 months of ibrutinib treatment. The chain has TRBV5-1 and TRBJ1-3; no clear D. The sequence was obtained from a human donor with chronic lymphocytic leukemia. This CDR3 is CASSLGSSGNTIYF. The CDR3 DNA reads as TGCGCCAGCAGCTTAGGCAGCTCTGGAAACACCATATATTTT.